This record looks at one TCR beta chain sequence and its context. This specimen belongs to a study of T cells in Graves' hyperthyroidism and ophthalmopathy. J gave up 2 bases and V 5 bases, and 7 bases lay outside the gene matches. Germline values: CDR1 SGDLS, CDR2 YYNGEE. The CDR3 covers 16 residues. Those patients with uncontrolled infection, other autoimmune disease, pregnancy or lactation were excluded. Each diagnosis was grounded in clinical symptoms, serum thyroxine and TRAb, thyroid ultrasound, and orbital computed tomography. Using around 10 ml of fresh peripheral blood, PBMCs were prepared. The CDR3 regions of TCR beta were amplified from RNA transcripts. The HTBI primer set served for first-round RT-PCR of the TCR CDR3. One entry per CDR3 protein results from TCRdb running MiXCR on the multiplex PCR reads. The profile covers under 40,000 distinct CDR3 sequences, with roughly half appearing a single time and about a sixth taken by the ten largest.

The sample consisted of blood. V is TRBV9 and J is TRBJ1-5; 10 bases align to TRBD1. The clonotype comes from a man aged 40-49 years with Graves' ophthalmopathy. DNA of the CDR3: TGTGCCAGCAGTCGCGACAGGGGGCTAGGCAATCAGCCCCAGCATTTT. Translated: CASSRDRGLGNQPQHF.